A selection of T cell receptor beta chains follows, all from one sample in a study of CDR3 diversity in severe acne. TCRdb re-derived calls from the PCR reads in MiXCR, one entry per CDR3 protein. The repertoire has more than 85,000 distinct CDR3 sequences, approximately 47% of them found once; the top ten carry around 12%. Sequenced material: blood. The receptors shown here come from a male donor with acne. CDR3s leave out the opening cysteine and the closing phenylalanine or tryptophan. Part of the rows lack a size; the others show once, few, many or a class for expanded clones.

j_call	v_call	clone_size	cdr3_aa
TRBJ2-2	TRBV15	-	ATSRDQLRAWAGELF
TRBJ2-1	TRBV5-6	few	ASSLASGRASNEQF
TRBJ1-2	TRBV29-1	-	SVVSEGKEGYT
TRBJ1-5	TRBV6-5	few	ASSRDRVLDQPQH
TRBJ2-5	TRBV7-6	-	ASSTGLAEVFGDLWETQY
TRBJ2-1	TRBV20-1	few	SASRGSFSYNEQF
TRBJ1-4	TRBV6-5	-	ASSRQGTLEKLF
TRBJ1-5	TRBV10-3	-	AISESGQIRNQPQH
TRBJ1-1	TRBV20-1	-	SAETSTGTEAF
TRBJ2-1	TRBV18	-	ASRAGGSYNEQF
TRBJ2-5	TRBV20-1	medium-sized	SARAVGLGQETQY
TRBJ2-5	TRBV2	-	ASSEAGPGTETQY
TRBJ2-7	TRBV27	many	ASRRGSGTRYEQY
TRBJ1-6	TRBV2	-	ASLVGSNSPLH
TRBJ2-7	TRBV28	many	ASRLNSYEQY
TRBJ2-7	TRBV2	few	ASSGLAGDVEQY
TRBJ1-6	TRBV9	-	ASSGGGQLH
TRBJ2-1	TRBV5-6	many	ASSFTGFRNEQF
TRBJ2-7	TRBV9	-	ASSPGLDYEQY
TRBJ1-1	TRBV24-1	-	ATSASDEAF
TRBJ2-7	TRBV7-2	medium-sized	ASSSYPGLAYEQY
TRBJ1-2	TRBV29-1	-	SDEAVLDGYT
TRBJ2-2	TRBV29-1	-	SVEDRGRNRAREELF
TRBJ1-2	TRBV9	-	ASSTPRIPKVDLNGYT
TRBJ2-2	TRBV20-1	many	SARDPLLAGGHTGELF
TRBJ1-1	TRBV29-1	medium-sized	SVRQGAAEAF
TRBJ2-2	TRBV9	-	ASSELTSGRATTGELF
TRBJ2-7	TRBV10-3	-	TISESRGFEQY
TRBJ2-1	TRBV7-2	few	ASKGLAEV
TRBJ1-1	TRBV24-1	-	ATMGQEHTEAF
TRBJ1-5	TRBV6-6	-	ASSYGQSNQPQH
TRBJ2-5	TRBV6-2/TRBV6-3	few	ASFTGLVGETQY
TRBJ2-7	TRBV6-2/TRBV6-3	many	ASSYLEGSYEQY
TRBJ2-7	TRBV15	medium-sized	ATSRGGGQMNSYEQY
TRBJ2-3	TRBV18	many	ASSGSAGASTDTQY